The 21 T cell receptor beta chains given below trace back to one sample, sequenced in a study of blood T cell repertoires in COVID-19. TCRdb keeps only in-frame clones here, not all; method: immunoSEQ multiplex PCR. The table shows under 200,000 clones, with about 85% occurring only once. The sequenced sample was peripheral blood. These receptor sequences come from a man younger than 35 with acute or convalescent COVID-19.

This clone is a singleton in its sample. The CDR3 loop is CAISEGPGQGAAEAFF. As DNA, the CDR3 is TGTGCCATCAGTGAGGGACCGGGACAGGGGGCCGCTGAAGCTTTCTTT. V and J are TRBV10-3 and TRBJ1-1; TRBD1 agrees at 12 bases. V was clipped by 2 bases and J by 6 bases; unmatched bases: 7. Germline lookup yields CDR1 ENHRY and CDR2 SYGVKD. The CDR3 totals 16 residues.

The chain is built from TRBV19 and TRBJ2-2; D perhaps matches TRBD2 (7 bases). V lost 6 bases to trimming and J lost 4 bases, with 15 bases between them. This CDR3 contains 15 residues. The germline V gene has CDR1 LNHDA and CDR2 SQIVND (reference sequence). The CDR3 is CASSPRGASTGELFF. CDR3 nucleotides: TGTGCCAGTAGCCCCCGGGGGGCAAGCACCGGGGAGCTGTTTTTT.

The chain couples TRBV7-9 to TRBJ2-2; no clear D gene. The CDR3 loop spans 13 amino acids. The V end was cut by 5 bases, the J end by 5 bases, with 9 bases between. The germline gives CDR1 SEHNR, CDR2 FQNEAQ (reference sequence). The CDR3 coding sequence is TGTGCCAGCAGCCGTCTAGAAACCGGGGAGCTGTTTTTT. Protein: CASSRLETGELFF.

The J gene is TRBJ1-2, the V gene TRBV9; 9 nucleotides line up with TRBD1. The J segment lost 7 bases and the V segment lost 0 bases, leaving 7 bases of the junction unmatched. The CDR3 contains 15 residues. Germline V lookup: CDR1 SGDLS, CDR2 YYNGEE. This chain's CDR3 is CASSVDGTGLGGYTF. The CDR3, as DNA: TGTGCCAGCAGCGTAGATGGGACAGGGTTAGGTGGCTACACCTTC.

The chain combines TRBV7-3 with TRBJ2-3; D gene uncertain. Germline values: CDR1 SGHTA, CDR2 FQGTGA. With 3 bases removed from V and 4 bases from J, the gap between germline ends came to 8 bases. The CDR3 totals 13 residues. CDR3 sequence: CASSFRFSDTQYF. The DNA of the CDR3 is TGTGCCAGCAGCTTCAGGTTCTCAGATACGCAGTATTTT.

The chain has TRBV6-6 and TRBJ1-3; D may be TRBD1 (5 bases). Germline V gives CDR1 MNHNY, CDR2 SVGAGI (reference sequence). This CDR3 has 15 amino acids. V shed 8 bases and J shed 0 bases, with 14 bases lying between them. CDR3 bases: TGTGCCAGCGCTAAACAGGTCATCTCTGGAAACACCATATATTTT. This codes for CASAKQVISGNTIYF.

The V gene is TRBV19, the J gene TRBJ1-2; no clear D. Germline V gene data show CDR1 as LNHDA and CDR2 as SQIVND (reference sequence). The CDR3 is 14 amino acids. Trimming removed 4 bases at V and 0 bases at J, with 9 bases between. The CDR3 reads CASSRASANYGYTF. As DNA, the CDR3 is TGTGCCAGTAGTAGGGCGAGTGCTAACTATGGCTACACCTTC.

The gene calls are TRBV2 and TRBJ1-1, with 9 bases that match TRBD1. Germline CDR1 reads SNHLY; CDR2 reads FYNNEI. V gave up 1 base and J gave up 1 base; unmatched junction bases: 4. The CDR3 has 16 amino acids. For the CDR3, the DNA is TGTGCCAGCAGTGAAGAACAGGGGGCGGGGAACACTGAAGCTTTCTTT. Protein: CASSEEQGAGNTEAFF. Full variable domain (rest looked up from reference TRBV2 and TRBJ1-1): EPEVTQTPSHQVTQMGQEVILRCVPISNHLYFYWYRQILGQKVEFLVSFYNNEISEKSEIFDDQFSVERPDGSNFTLKIRSTKLEDSAMYFCASSEEQGAGNTEAFFGQGTRLTVV.

This chain uses TRBV18 with TRBJ2-2; a weak D match, TRBD1 (6 bases). The CDR3 sequence is 14 residues long. Trimming removed 4 bases at V and 4 bases at J, with 10 bases between. Germline V lookup: CDR1 KGHSH, CDR2 LQKENI. The CDR3 coding sequence is TGTGCCAGCTCACTAGGACAGCCCACCGGGGAGCTGTTTTTT. Translating it yields CASSLGQPTGELFF.

V is TRBV10-3 and J is TRBJ1-5; D is unclear. Germline V gives CDR1 ENHRY, CDR2 SYGVKD. The CDR3 spans 12 residues. V gave up 10 bases and J gave up 4 bases, with 11 bases separating them. The CDR3 spells CATGSENQPQHF. CDR3 coding DNA: TGTGCCACTGGCAGCGAGAATCAGCCCCAGCATTTT.

This clone was found once. The chain employs TRBV19 and TRBJ2-3, with TRBD1 matching 7 bases. The J segment lost 2 bases and the V segment lost 7 bases, leaving 6 bases of the junction unmatched. The CDR3 is 14 residues long. Per germline, CDR1 LNHDA and CDR2 SQIVND (reference sequence). Written as DNA, the CDR3 is TGTGCCAGTACCCCGGGACAGTTCACAGATACGCAGTATTTT. This sequence encodes CASTPGQFTDTQYF.

J is TRBJ1-1 and V is TRBV5-6, with TRBD1 matching 8 bases. CDR1 and CDR2 (germline): SGHDT, YYEEEE. The CDR3 is made up of 18 amino acids. V dropped 0 bases and J dropped 5; count of bases not matched to a gene: 15. The CDR3 region has the DNA TGTGCCAGCAGCTTGGTTTATGTTGGAGGACAGGGAGGGACTGAAGCTTTCTTT. Residues: CASSLVYVGGQGGTEAFF. Complete variable domain (other parts from reference TRBV5-6 and TRBJ1-1): DAGVTQSPTHLIKTRGQQVTLRCSPKSGHDTVSWYQQALGQGPQFIFQYYEEEERQRGNFPDRFSGHQFPNYSSELNVNALLLGDSALYLCASSLVYVGGQGGTEAFFGQGTRLTVV.

The CDR3: CASSFALRAKGSRTEAFF. Written as DNA, the CDR3 is TGTGCCAGCAGTTTCGCGTTGAGGGCGAAAGGATCCAGAACTGAAGCTTTCTTT. This chain links TRBV27 with TRBJ1-1; D remains unclear. The V end was cut by 3 bases, the J end by 5 bases, with 25 bases between. CDR3 size: 18 residues. From germline, CDR1 is MNHEY and CDR2 SMNVEV (reference sequence).

V is TRBV6-5 and J is TRBJ2-5; no reliable D call. The CDR3 covers 13 residues. Germline values: CDR1 MNHEY, CDR2 SVGAGI. Trimming cost V 2 bases and J 5 bases, with 9 bases left between them. CDR3 loop: CASSYDQVETQYF. In nucleotides, the CDR3 is TGTGCCAGCAGTTACGATCAGGTGGAGACCCAGTACTTC.

V and J are TRBV4-1 and TRBJ1-2; D may be TRBD1 (6 bases). V was clipped by 0 bases and J by 3 bases, with 11 bases between them. Germline values: CDR1 MGHRA, CDR2 YSYEKL. The CDR3 covers 15 residues. CDR3 DNA sequence: TGCGCCAGCAGCCAAGACCAGAGGGGGTACTATGGCTACACCTTC. As protein: CASSQDQRGYYGYTF.

This clone was recorded once. The chain combines TRBV11-2 with TRBJ1-3, with D tentatively TRBD1 (6 bases). The CDR3 runs 15 residues. V was clipped by 5 bases and J by 0 bases, with 11 bases between them. Germline-derived CDR1 and CDR2 are SGHAT and FQNNGV. CDR3 in DNA: TGTGCCAGCAGCAGAAGGGGGACCTCTGGAAACACCATATATTTT. Encoded protein: CASSRRGTSGNTIYF.

This chain links TRBV6-5 with TRBJ1-1; 8 nucleotides line up with TRBD1. The CDR3 spans 15 residues. Losses at the gene ends were 6 bases for V and 6 bases for J; bases not matched to a gene: 12. CDR1 and CDR2 from the germline V gene are MNHEY and SVGAGI. The CDR3 DNA sequence: TGTGCCAGCAGGTGGCAGGGGGCTCCGTATCCTGAAGCTTTCTTT. This encodes CASRWQGAPYPEAFF.

V and J are TRBV2 and TRBJ1-3, with D uncertain. The CDR3 is made up of 14 amino acids. Germline V gives CDR1 SNHLY, CDR2 FYNNEI. Between the trimmed V and J ends, which lost 6 bases and 1 base, there was a span of 10 bases. The CDR3 sequence is CASSPRRSGNTIYF. DNA of the CDR3: TGTGCCAGCAGCCCACGGAGGTCTGGAAACACCATATATTTT.

The chain carries TRBV10-1 and TRBJ2-7, with 7 bases aligning to TRBD1. V dropped 2 bases and J dropped 1; count of bases not matched to a gene: 5. Per the germline V gene, CDR1 is WNHNN and CDR2 is SYGVQD (reference sequence). This CDR3 is 15 amino acids long. The CDR3 sequence is CASSEEQGPSYEQYF. In nucleotides, the CDR3 is TGCGCCAGCAGTGAGGAACAGGGGCCGTCCTACGAGCAGTACTTC.

This chain connects TRBV10-3 to TRBJ2-1; the match to TRBD1 covers 9 bases. The CDR3 covers 16 residues. The germline V gene has CDR1 ENHRY and CDR2 SYGVKD. Losses at the gene ends were 0 bases for V and 8 bases for J; bases not matched to a gene: 8. This CDR3 is CAISESPGQGKDEQFF. CDR3 sequence (DNA): TGTGCCATCAGTGAGTCACCGGGACAGGGAAAGGATGAGCAGTTCTTC.

This sequence joins TRBV18 and TRBJ1-5; a weak D match, TRBD1 (6 bases). CDR1 is KGHSH and CDR2 is LQKENI in the germline V gene. This CDR3 contains 13 residues. The CDR3 region is CACGQNSNQPQHF. The CDR3 nucleotides are TGTGCGTGTGGACAGAATAGCAATCAGCCCCAGCATTTT.